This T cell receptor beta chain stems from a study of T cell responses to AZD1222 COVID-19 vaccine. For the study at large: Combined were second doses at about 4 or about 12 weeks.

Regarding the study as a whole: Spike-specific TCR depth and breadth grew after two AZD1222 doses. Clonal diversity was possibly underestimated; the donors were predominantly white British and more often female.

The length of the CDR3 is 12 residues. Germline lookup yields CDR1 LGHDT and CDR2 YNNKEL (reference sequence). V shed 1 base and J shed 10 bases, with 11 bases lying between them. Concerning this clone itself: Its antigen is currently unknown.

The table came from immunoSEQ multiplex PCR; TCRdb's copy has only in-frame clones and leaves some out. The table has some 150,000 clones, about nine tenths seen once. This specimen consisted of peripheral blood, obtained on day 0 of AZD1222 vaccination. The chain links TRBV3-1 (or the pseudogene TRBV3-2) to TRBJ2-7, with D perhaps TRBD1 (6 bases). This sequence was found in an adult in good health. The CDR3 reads CASSQGTAAQYF. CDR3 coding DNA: TGTGCCAGCAGCCAAGGGACAGCCGCCCAGTACTTC.